This T cell receptor beta chain came from a study of blood T cell repertoires in COVID-19. Looking at the study overall: Sources were T cells, B-cell-depleted T cells, or PBMCs; the material itself was cDNA or gDNA.

Original data processing: Amplifying reference gene primers gave estimates of nucleated cell counts. TCRdb's copy holds only in-frame clones and misses some; the assay was immunoSEQ multiplex PCR. The DNA was the basis for D and trimming; V, J and clone size are from that table. The table records about 200,000 clones, roughly four fifths of them present only once. The receptor comes from a woman aged 70-85 years with active or convalescent COVID-19. Material: peripheral blood.

The CDR3 reads CASSSQAVRGSYGYTF. The CDR3 DNA is TGTGCCAGCAGCTCCCAGGCGGTAAGGGGAAGCTATGGCTACACCTTC. The chain is built from TRBV7-9 and TRBJ1-2, with D possibly matching TRBD1 (5 bases). This CDR3 comprises 16 residues. V lost 4 bases and J lost 4, with 19 bases in between. Per the germline V gene, CDR1 is SEHNR and CDR2 is FQNEAQ (reference sequence).